These T cell receptor beta chains were read from a single sample in a study. Each CDR3 protein gets one entry after TCRdb re-called the RT-PCR reads with MiXCR. The sample includes more than 550,000 distinct CDR3 sequences, 11% to 15% seen only once; the top ten take 3.6%. The specimen sequenced was memory CD4+ T cells from blood. The receptors were sampled from a female donor in good health, serving as a healthy control. The conserved cysteine and the conserved F or W are not part of the CDR3 here. Fields, in order: V gene, D gene, J gene, clone size, CDR3 protein. The D gene is left open where the match is weak. Part of the rows lack a size; the others show once, few, many or a class for expanded clones.

v_call: TRBV20-1
d_call: -
j_call: TRBJ2-3
clone_size: few
cdr3_aa: SARFGGTDTQY

v_call: TRBV7-2
d_call: TRBD1
j_call: TRBJ1-5
clone_size: -
cdr3_aa: ARSGGTGGNQPQH

v_call: TRBV6-2/TRBV6-3
d_call: -
j_call: TRBJ2-1
clone_size: -
cdr3_aa: ASSSGGLAVNSYNEQF

v_call: TRBV20-1
d_call: -
j_call: TRBJ2-7
clone_size: few
cdr3_aa: SAPTGTSSNEQY

v_call: TRBV20-1
d_call: -
j_call: TRBJ1-1
clone_size: -
cdr3_aa: SARERSDSPTEAF

v_call: TRBV5-1
d_call: -
j_call: TRBJ2-4
clone_size: many
cdr3_aa: ASSLLPRGENIQY

v_call: TRBV7-9
d_call: TRBD1
j_call: TRBJ2-6
clone_size: many
cdr3_aa: ASSLASGQGAGANVLT

v_call: TRBV29-1
d_call: -
j_call: TRBJ1-2
clone_size: many
cdr3_aa: SAEGRGMDYGYT

v_call: TRBV24-1
d_call: -
j_call: TRBJ1-2
clone_size: many
cdr3_aa: ATSDTTVYGYT

v_call: TRBV20-1
d_call: -
j_call: TRBJ2-7
clone_size: few
cdr3_aa: SARDLRRLSYEQY

v_call: TRBV2
d_call: -
j_call: TRBJ1-5
clone_size: -
cdr3_aa: ASRPGSAGQPQH

v_call: TRBV19
d_call: -
j_call: TRBJ2-5
clone_size: few
cdr3_aa: ASSRDWGETQY

v_call: TRBV12-3/TRBV12-4
d_call: -
j_call: TRBJ1-6
clone_size: -
cdr3_aa: ASSLGSGSNSPLH

v_call: TRBV10-3
d_call: -
j_call: TRBJ1-2
clone_size: many
cdr3_aa: AISQQGVGYGYT

v_call: TRBV6-1
d_call: -
j_call: TRBJ1-2
clone_size: -
cdr3_aa: ASSVQPQAYGYT

v_call: TRBV10-1
d_call: -
j_call: TRBJ2-3
clone_size: -
cdr3_aa: ATSRLVSDTQY

v_call: TRBV5-1
d_call: -
j_call: TRBJ2-1
clone_size: few
cdr3_aa: ASSDASSYNEQF

v_call: TRBV4-3
d_call: -
j_call: TRBJ2-1
clone_size: -
cdr3_aa: ASSQGWVNYNEQF

v_call: TRBV6-6
d_call: -
j_call: TRBJ1-2
clone_size: few
cdr3_aa: ASISIPGAGDGYT

v_call: TRBV5-6
d_call: TRBD1
j_call: TRBJ1-1
clone_size: -
cdr3_aa: ASSFGQGFNTEAF

v_call: TRBV7-9
d_call: -
j_call: TRBJ1-5
clone_size: many
cdr3_aa: ASSRGLGDQPQH

v_call: TRBV14
d_call: TRBD2
j_call: TRBJ2-1
clone_size: -
cdr3_aa: ASSPWTSREQF

v_call: TRBV3-1
d_call: TRBD2
j_call: TRBJ2-3
clone_size: few
cdr3_aa: ASSNRDYKDTQY

v_call: TRBV7-9
d_call: TRBD1
j_call: TRBJ2-7
clone_size: many
cdr3_aa: ASSFIPGQGLGEQY

v_call: TRBV6-1
d_call: -
j_call: TRBJ1-2
clone_size: few
cdr3_aa: ASSPRGPDYGYT

v_call: TRBV20-1
d_call: -
j_call: TRBJ1-1
clone_size: many
cdr3_aa: SATPQNTEAF

v_call: TRBV29-1
d_call: -
j_call: TRBJ1-1
clone_size: many
cdr3_aa: SVEGAEAF

v_call: TRBV7-2
d_call: TRBD1
j_call: TRBJ1-1
clone_size: -
cdr3_aa: ASSPGTGDILTEAF

v_call: TRBV4-1
d_call: TRBD1
j_call: TRBJ1-6
clone_size: many
cdr3_aa: ASSPDRGSYNSPLH

v_call: TRBV11-3
d_call: -
j_call: TRBJ2-1
clone_size: -
cdr3_aa: ASSLQGGWANEQF

v_call: TRBV27
d_call: TRBD1
j_call: TRBJ1-2
clone_size: -
cdr3_aa: ASRSRQGGYGYT

v_call: TRBV12-3/TRBV12-4
d_call: -
j_call: TRBJ2-1
clone_size: many
cdr3_aa: ASSFYENEQF

v_call: TRBV9
d_call: -
j_call: TRBJ1-4
clone_size: few
cdr3_aa: ASSTGEGYEKLF

v_call: TRBV7-2
d_call: -
j_call: TRBJ1-1
clone_size: few
cdr3_aa: ASSDSFNTEAF

v_call: TRBV20-1
d_call: -
j_call: TRBJ2-5
clone_size: few
cdr3_aa: SGAISQETQY

v_call: TRBV20-1
d_call: TRBD2
j_call: TRBJ2-2
clone_size: -
cdr3_aa: SASTSGSGGELF

v_call: TRBV15
d_call: -
j_call: TRBJ1-1
clone_size: few
cdr3_aa: ATSRSVTGNTEAF

v_call: TRBV5-1
d_call: -
j_call: TRBJ2-5
clone_size: -
cdr3_aa: ASSLTPQQETQY

v_call: TRBV29-1
d_call: -
j_call: TRBJ2-5
clone_size: -
cdr3_aa: SVEGGLASSETQY

v_call: TRBV7-2
d_call: TRBD1
j_call: TRBJ2-5
clone_size: -
cdr3_aa: ATSDRAQETQY

v_call: TRBV4-2
d_call: TRBD1
j_call: TRBJ2-7
clone_size: -
cdr3_aa: ASSQLDRVGDEQY

v_call: TRBV20-1
d_call: TRBD2
j_call: TRBJ2-1
clone_size: many
cdr3_aa: SARNGLAVGNEQF

v_call: TRBV2
d_call: -
j_call: TRBJ1-4
clone_size: few
cdr3_aa: ASSGVNEKLF

v_call: TRBV10-3
d_call: TRBD1
j_call: TRBJ1-2
clone_size: -
cdr3_aa: AILGQATYGYT

v_call: TRBV19
d_call: TRBD2
j_call: TRBJ2-1
clone_size: -
cdr3_aa: ASSHRTSGRDEQF

v_call: TRBV28
d_call: -
j_call: TRBJ1-5
clone_size: -
cdr3_aa: ASSGGRRAQWANQPQH

v_call: TRBV5-1
d_call: TRBD2
j_call: TRBJ2-1
clone_size: few
cdr3_aa: ASSNRTSGSHEQF

v_call: TRBV10-3
d_call: -
j_call: TRBJ1-5
clone_size: many
cdr3_aa: AISEGLQGTQPQH

v_call: TRBV6-6
d_call: -
j_call: TRBJ1-1
clone_size: -
cdr3_aa: ASSPTGGQDEAF

v_call: TRBV12-3/TRBV12-4
d_call: TRBD2
j_call: TRBJ2-2
clone_size: many
cdr3_aa: ASSLAAGGLGGELF

v_call: TRBV25-1
d_call: -
j_call: TRBJ2-1
clone_size: few
cdr3_aa: ASGDRSEQF

v_call: TRBV7-2
d_call: -
j_call: TRBJ2-6
clone_size: once
cdr3_aa: ASSLKHSGANVLT

v_call: TRBV5-1
d_call: -
j_call: TRBJ2-1
clone_size: few
cdr3_aa: ASSLEATGVVSYNEQF

v_call: TRBV20-1
d_call: TRBD1
j_call: TRBJ1-1
clone_size: few
cdr3_aa: SARVPRGANTEAF

v_call: TRBV24-1
d_call: -
j_call: TRBJ2-5
clone_size: -
cdr3_aa: ATSDFGGNQETQY

v_call: TRBV11-2
d_call: -
j_call: TRBJ1-1
clone_size: -
cdr3_aa: ASSLVQTTPNTEAF

v_call: TRBV4-1
d_call: -
j_call: TRBJ1-1
clone_size: once
cdr3_aa: ASSLTWTADTEAF

v_call: TRBV7-9
d_call: TRBD2
j_call: TRBJ2-7
clone_size: -
cdr3_aa: ASSLVIAGEWSRY

v_call: TRBV28
d_call: -
j_call: TRBJ2-7
clone_size: many
cdr3_aa: ATRSSYEQY